The rows below give T cell receptor beta chains drawn from one sample of a study of identical twins. In TCRdb, the 5' RACE reads were re-called with MiXCR into one record per CDR3 protein. The sample holds 500,000 or so distinct CDR3 sequences, 14% seen once. The data were also submitted as part of a second study, on yellow fever vaccine responses in identical twins.

What was sequenced was CD4+ T cells sorted from blood. Receptors originate from a woman under 30 in good health. CDR3s include the opening cysteine and the closing phenylalanine or tryptophan.

V gene,CDR3 protein
TRBV29-1,CSVDSPPGQARPGGTDTQYF
TRBV5-1,CASSLGDRDEETEAFF
TRBV3-1,CASSQDNRGRYF
TRBV3-1,CASSPPGLHEQYF
TRBV9,CASSRGQGVTYEQYF
TRBV7-9,CASSPKRTSGGEQFF
TRBV11-2,CASSLVRLAGGARSSYNEQFF
TRBV6-1,CASTPTAATEAFF
TRBV7-2,CASSFPLAGARELFF
TRBV6-1,CASSEVSPEQYF
TRBV9,CASSSRTGLNTEAFF
TRBV6-2/TRBV6-3,CASSRTSGTDTQYF
TRBV5-1,CASSYGQYNTEAFF
TRBV19,CASTSQGRHTQYF
TRBV5-1,CASSMTSGSSYNEQFF
TRBV5-5,CASSPGTPNQPQHF
TRBV12-3/TRBV12-4,CASSQGTGKQDTQYF
TRBV12-3/TRBV12-4,CASSQANTGELFF
TRBV7-2,CASSLILAGELFF
TRBV12-3/TRBV12-4,CASSATGTTEAFF
TRBV28,CASSSPGQGRHEQYF
TRBV4-3,CASSPATRGSSYNEQFF
TRBV7-2,CASSSSTGLLEQFF
TRBV28,CASSYQYEQYF
TRBV20-1,CSARDTLRGLYEQYF
TRBV7-2,CASSLGQAQAKNIQYF
TRBV10-3,CAISEVKGLLSGNTIYF
TRBV29-1,CSGTSGSENEQFF
TRBV20-1,CSAIGHGYEQYF
TRBV18,CASSPHTGGATSGYTF
TRBV20-1,CSAEPWGGTSGGSSYEQYF
TRBV9,CASSVKREKSDTQYF
TRBV5-4,CASSFKRPSSYNEQFF
TRBV12-3/TRBV12-4,CASSFSGGYQETQYF
TRBV7-9,CASRRAGGAWETQYF
TRBV7-2,CASSLSRLNEQFF
TRBV20-1,CSASLFPSSYEQYF
TRBV7-9,CASSPRTGKSYNEQFF
TRBV6-1,CASRTGAFYEQYF
TRBV7-2,CASSPGLISQETQYF
TRBV15,CATSGHRGTGYTF
TRBV6-1,CASSERLVTGNYGYTF
TRBV4-1,CASSQEVQVRNSPLHF
TRBV28,CASSLGLAAVGQYF
TRBV20-1,CSARDTDEKLFF
TRBV19,CASSTLTGHNEQFF
TRBV20-1,CSAPGSGMLHEQYF
TRBV5-1,CASSFQDPRTDTQYF
TRBV7-9,CASSLGDRADDTQYF
TRBV12-3/TRBV12-4,CASSPRGGSETEAFF
TRBV7-8,CASSRRDSPDTQYF
TRBV18,CASSPERQGASPQHF
TRBV5-1,CASSFITEGEQYF